The 13 T cell receptor beta chains in this list originate from one sample, sequenced in a study of blood T cell repertoires in COVID-19. Profiling relied on immunoSEQ multiplex PCR, and the TCRdb table lists in-frame clones only, not all of them. This table has roughly 230,000 clones, more than 65% appearing once. Sequences were obtained from peripheral blood. The receptors originated from an elderly woman with acute or convalescent COVID-19.

This rearrangement joins TRBV5-4 to TRBJ1-6; D not resolved. The length of the CDR3 is 14 residues. Trimming took 1 base from V and 15 from J, leaving 17 bases between them. Germline values: CDR1 SGHNT, CDR2 YYREEE (reference sequence). CDR3 protein: CASSLQEPLGGLHF. The CDR3 DNA reads as TGTGCCAGCAGCTTGCAGGAACCGCTAGGAGGCCTCCACTTT. The full variable domain, its missing parts supplied by reference TRBV5-4 and TRBJ1-6, is ETGVTQSPTHLIKTRGQQVTLRCSSQSGHNTVSWYQQALGQGPQFIFQYYREEENGRGNFPPRFSGLQFPNYSSELNVNALELDDSALYLCASSLQEPLGGLHFGNGTRLTVT.

This clone has just one count. J is TRBJ2-3 and V is TRBV10-1; 7 nucleotides line up with TRBD2. This CDR3 contains 15 residues. After removal of 5 bases from V and 0 bases from J, the junction contained 5 bases not matched to a gene. Germline V CDR1 and CDR2: WNHNN, SYGVQD (reference sequence). This chain's CDR3 is CASSPRAGSTDTQYF. The DNA of the CDR3 is TGCGCCAGCAGTCCAAGAGCGGGGAGCACAGATACGCAGTATTTT.

V gene TRBV16 combines with J gene TRBJ1-2; D gene uncertain. This CDR3 contains 14 residues. With 0 bases removed from V and 4 bases from J, the gap between germline ends came to 9 bases. Germline CDR1 and CDR2: KGHSY and FQNENV. CDR3 nucleotides: TGTGCCAGCAGCCAATCGTCGGGAGGCTATGGCTACACCTTC. It specifies CASSQSSGGYGYTF.

Ten or more counts support this clone. The genes are TRBV14 and TRBJ2-3; possible D gene TRBD2, 6 bases. Trimming removed 4 bases from V and 6 bases from J, with 8 bases in between. Looked up from germline, CDR1 is SGHDN and CDR2 is FVKESK. This CDR3 has 12 residues. This chain's CDR3 is CASSLSGDTQYF. The CDR3 nucleotides are TGTGCCAGCAGCCTAAGCGGGGATACGCAGTATTTT.

The chain carries TRBV28 and TRBJ1-1; 10 bases are a match to TRBD1. CDR1 is MDHEN, CDR2 SYDVKM, per germline. V was clipped by 7 bases and J by 4 bases; unmatched bases: 6. This CDR3 is 14 amino acids long. CDR3: CASTHGTGATEAFF. CDR3 nucleotide sequence: TGTGCCAGCACCCACGGGACAGGGGCCACTGAAGCTTTCTTT.

V is TRBV13 and J is TRBJ2-1; 10 bases line up with TRBD2. CDR1 and CDR2 from the germline V gene are PRHDT and FYEKMQ (reference sequence). The trim removed 5 bases at V and 3 bases at J, leaving 16 bases unmatched. The CDR3 is made up of 19 amino acids. As DNA, the CDR3 is TGTGCCAGCAGCCAAGCAGGGACTAGCGCCTTAGAGGGCTACAATGAGCAGTTCTTC. Protein product: CASSQAGTSALEGYNEQFF.

This clone has ten or more counts. Other DNA sequences in the same sample also yield this CDR3. The J gene is TRBJ1-5, the V gene TRBV7-9, with a tentative D call TRBD1 (5 bases). V lost 1 base, J lost 5 bases, and 6 bases lay in between. The CDR3 length is 13 residues. Germline assignment: CDR1 SEHNR and CDR2 FQNEAQ (reference sequence). CDR3 nucleotides: TGTGCCAGCAGCTTAGAAGGGGATCAGCCCCAGCATTTT. Its protein product is CASSLEGDQPQHF.

This clone was observed a handful of times. V and J are TRBV5-1 and TRBJ2-1; 11 bases line up with TRBD2. Trimming took 0 bases from V and 7 from J; bases not matched to a gene: 9. The CDR3 loop spans 17 amino acids. Germline V gene lookup returns CDR1 SGHRS and CDR2 YFSETQ. CDR3 sequence: CASSLGPTSGSLNEQFF. The CDR3 coding sequence is TGCGCCAGCAGCTTGGGACCCACTAGCGGGAGTCTTAATGAGCAGTTCTTC.

The rearrangement links TRBV30 to TRBJ2-1; 9 bases align to TRBD2. Trimming took 0 bases from V and 9 from J; bases not matched to a gene: 9. The CDR3 has 15 amino acids. Germline-derived CDR1 and CDR2 are GTSNPN and SVGIG (reference sequence). The CDR3 DNA sequence: TGTGCCTGGAGTGTATATGGCGGGAGGGCCCGTGAGCAGTTCTTC. Protein: CAWSVYGGRAREQFF.

V is TRBV3-1 (or the pseudogene TRBV3-2) and J is TRBJ1-3; no reliable D call. Germline CDR1 LGHDT, CDR2 YNNKEL (reference sequence). The CDR3 spans 15 residues. The V and J ends lost 6 bases and 0 bases respectively, with 12 bases between them. The CDR3 reads CASRMTPLSGNTIYF. In nucleotides, the CDR3 is TGTGCCAGCAGAATGACACCTCTCTCTGGAAACACCATATATTTT.

The sample holds a few counts of this clone. The rearrangement joins TRBV5-4 to TRBJ1-2; TRBD1 matches at 9 bases. This CDR3 comprises 14 residues. With V trimmed by 4 bases and J by 6 bases, 7 bases remained unmatched. Looked up from germline, CDR1 is SGHNT and CDR2 is YYREEE (reference sequence). In DNA, the CDR3 is TGTGCCAGCAGCCTGGACAGGGGAAGGGATGGCTACACCTTC. Protein sequence: CASSLDRGRDGYTF.

This chain joins TRBV2 and TRBJ1-6; 7 nucleotides agree with TRBD1. Trimming cost V 3 bases and J 2 bases; bases outside gene matches: 4. The germline V gene has CDR1 SNHLY and CDR2 FYNNEI. The CDR3 is made up of 16 amino acids. CDR3 protein: CASSETTGTYNSPLHF. In nucleotides, the CDR3 is TGTGCCAGCAGTGAGACGACAGGGACCTATAATTCACCCCTCCACTTT.

The rearrangement uses TRBV5-6 and TRBJ1-4; no definite D call. The CDR3 runs 15 residues. The germline CDR1 and CDR2 sequences are SGHDT and YYEEEE. V was clipped by 1 base and J by 8 bases, with 15 bases between them. The CDR3 DNA reads as TGTGCCAGCAGCTTGAGGGCAAACCCGGGGGAAAAACTGTTTTTT. As protein: CASSLRANPGEKLFF.